One sample yielded the 32 T cell receptor beta chains listed below, sequenced in a study of vaccination and CD4 T cells after COVID-19. The Oncomine TCR Beta short-read assay was what sequenced the DNA obtained from cultured CD4+ T cells. TCRdb reanalysed the PCR reads using MiXCR and keeps one entry per CDR3 protein. The table records roughly 15,000 distinct CDR3 sequences, roughly 42% of them present only once. No antigen is known for these receptors. The treatment here: approximately nine-day PBMC culture with coronavirus spike peptide pools or control peptides (ViraFEST assay). Sequencing input: CD4+ T cells from blood, cultured in vitro. These receptors all come from a human donor who had recovered from COVID-19.

V and J are TRBV29-1 and TRBJ1-1; D is unresolved. Between the trimmed V and J ends, which lost 0 bases and 0 bases, there was a span of 8 bases. The CDR3 covers 14 residues. Germline-derived CDR1 and CDR2 are SQVTM and ANQGSEA. The CDR3 sequence: CSVEEGWVNTEAFF. The CDR3 DNA reads as TGCAGCGTTGAAGAAGGGTGGGTGAACACTGAAGCTTTCTTT.

The V and J genes are TRBV6-1 and TRBJ1-2, with D maybe TRBD1 (5 bases). Trimming removed 11 bases at V and 3 bases at J, with 10 bases between. This CDR3 contains 11 residues. Per germline, CDR1 MNHNS and CDR2 SASEGT. CDR3 DNA sequence: TGTGCCTCAGGGTTCGACTATGGCTACACCTTC. As protein: CASGFDYGYTF.

This clonotype occurred a few times. This sequence joins TRBV7-9 and TRBJ2-3; D not resolved. Germline V CDR1 and CDR2: SEHNR, FQNEAQ (reference sequence). The V gene lost 3 bases and the J gene lost 2 bases, with 0 bases spanning the gap. This CDR3 has 11 amino acids. The CDR3 is CASSFTDTQYF. As DNA, the CDR3 is TGTGCCAGCAGCTTCACAGATACGCAGTATTTT.

V gene TRBV9 combines with J gene TRBJ2-5, with D maybe TRBD2 (6 bases). V was shortened by 2 bases and J by 5 bases, with 19 bases between the two germline ends. This CDR3 comprises 16 residues. Germline CDR1 is SGDLS and CDR2 is YYNGEE. The CDR3 coding sequence is TGTGCCAGCAGCGTGCAAGCGGGTGGTTTTAGGGAGACCCAGTACTTC. It specifies CASSVQAGGFRETQYF.

The chain uses TRBV5-4 and TRBJ1-6, with unresolved D. The CDR3 consists of 15 residues. Germline V gives CDR1 SGHNT, CDR2 YYREEE (reference sequence). The ends were cut back, 0 bases at V and 6 bases at J, with 10 bases in the middle. The CDR3 DNA reads TGTGCCAGCAGCTTGGCCGCAGCCCTTAATTCACCCCTCCACTTT. Residues: CASSLAAALNSPLHF.

The chain is built from TRBV18 and TRBJ1-5; D possibly corresponds to TRBD1 (6 bases). V was pared by 2 bases and J by 1 base, with 9 bases between. This CDR3 comprises 15 residues. Germline V gene data show CDR1 as KGHSH and CDR2 as LQKENI. CDR3: CASSPSGASNQPQHF. In nucleotides, the CDR3 is TGTGCCAGCTCACCATCAGGGGCCAGCAATCAGCCCCAGCATTTT.

The chain uses TRBV7-9 and TRBJ1-1; 7 nucleotides agree with TRBD1. With V trimmed by 5 bases and J by 1 base, 4 bases remained unmatched. CDR1 and CDR2 from the germline V gene are SEHNR and FQNEAQ (reference sequence). The CDR3 extends over 14 amino acids. This CDR3 reads CASSQGQKNTEAFF. In DNA, the CDR3 is TGTGCCAGCAGCCAGGGACAGAAGAACACTGAAGCTTTCTTT. The variable domain in full, completed from reference TRBV7-9 and TRBJ1-1, reads DTGVSQNPRHKITKRGQNVTFRCDPISEHNRLYWYRQTLGQGPEFLTYFQNEAQLEKSRLLSDRFSAERPKGSFSTLEIQRTEQGDSAMYLCASSQGQKNTEAFFGQGTRLTVV.

This clonotype was seen a handful of times. This chain uses TRBV4-1 with TRBJ2-1; the D is unclear. CDR1 is MGHRA and CDR2 is YSYEKL in the germline V gene. The CDR3 is 15 residues long. The V gene lost 1 base and the J gene lost 0 bases, with 7 bases spanning the gap. Here the CDR3 reads CASSQAESSYNEQFF. For the CDR3, the DNA is TGCGCCAGCAGCCAAGCTGAGAGCTCCTACAATGAGCAGTTCTTC.

This clonotype was counted between two and nine times. The chain is built from TRBV20-1 and TRBJ1-3, with 7 bases lining up with TRBD1. The germline CDR1 and CDR2 sequences are DFQATT and SNEGSKA (reference sequence). The CDR3 is 16 residues long. V lost 3 bases and J lost 2; bases outside the gene matches: 10. The CDR3, as DNA: TGCAGTGCTAGGGCGGACAGGCTTTACACTGGAAACACCATATATTTT. Protein product: CSARADRLYTGNTIYF.

This clonotype has more than one count but fewer than ten. CDR3 nucleotide sequence: TGTGCCAGCAGCCCGGGTAGTCTGACTGAAGCTTTCTTT. Translated: CASSPGSLTEAFF. V gene TRBV11-3 combines with J gene TRBJ1-1; D uncertain. The CDR3 is 13 residues long. Between the trimmed V and J ends, which lost 5 bases and 5 bases, there was a span of 12 bases. Germline CDR1 reads SGHNT; CDR2 reads YENEEA.

There are a few counts of this clonotype. The V and J genes are TRBV5-4 and TRBJ1-2, with a tentative D call TRBD1 (6 bases). Deletions cut 4 bases from V and 7 bases from J, with 11 bases between. CDR1 SGHNT and CDR2 YYREEE come from the germline V gene (reference sequence). This CDR3 region has 12 residues. In DNA form, the CDR3 reads TGTGCCAGCAGCCCGGTAGGGGGTGGCTACACCTTC. Protein product: CASSPVGGGYTF.

The rearrangement uses TRBV2 and TRBJ2-2, with unresolved D. The CDR3 contains 15 residues. The V gene lost 2 bases and the J gene lost 1 base, with 8 bases spanning the gap. Germline V gene sequence: CDR1 SNHLY, CDR2 FYNNEI. This CDR3 reads CASSENGLNTGELFF. The CDR3 region has the DNA TGTGCCAGCAGTGAAAACGGGTTGAACACCGGGGAGCTGTTTTTT.

This clonotype turned up a few times. This chain joins TRBV2 and TRBJ1-1; D is unclear. From germline, CDR1 is SNHLY and CDR2 FYNNEI. The CDR3 sequence is 13 residues long. Trimming shortened V by 6 bases and J by 6 bases, and 14 bases separated the two germline ends. The CDR3 is CASRDPPPAEAFF. The CDR3 nucleotides read TGTGCCAGCAGGGATCCGCCACCGGCTGAAGCTTTCTTT.

The chain recombines TRBV25-1 with TRBJ2-2; 9 bases map to TRBD1. The length of the CDR3 is 14 residues. Trimming took 4 bases from V and 8 from J; bases not matched to a gene: 5. Germline CDR1 MGHDK, CDR2 SYGVNS. CDR3: CASSAGTGIGELFF. The CDR3 coding sequence is TGTGCCAGCAGTGCTGGGACAGGGATTGGGGAGCTGTTTTTT.

CDR3 coding DNA: TGCAGTGCTATACCCTATAACCTTTCCTTTTACAATGAGCAGTTCTTC. It translates to CSAIPYNLSFYNEQFF. V is TRBV20-1 and J is TRBJ2-1; D unresolved. This CDR3 has 16 amino acids. CDR1 is DFQATT, CDR2 SNEGSKA, per germline (reference sequence). Between the trimmed V and J ends, which lost 4 bases and 4 bases, there was a span of 20 bases.

The J gene is TRBJ2-5, the V gene TRBV12-5, with 12 bases matching TRBD2. V was clipped by 1 base and J by 3 bases; unmatched bases: 3. The CDR3 runs 16 residues. Germline V gene sequence: CDR1 LGHNT, CDR2 FRNRAP. As DNA, the CDR3 is TGTGCTAGTGGTTTGGGCAGACTAGCGGGGGAAGAGACCCAGTACTTC. Residues: CASGLGRLAGEETQYF.

V is TRBV11-3 and J is TRBJ2-2, with D perhaps assigned TRBD1 or TRBD2 (5 bases each). Deletions cut 1 base from V and 5 bases from J, with 17 bases between. There are 17 residues in the CDR3. Germline CDR1 reads SGHNT; CDR2 reads YENEEA. The chain's CDR3 is CASSLALWGRGTGELFF. CDR3 nucleotide sequence: TGTGCCAGCAGCTTAGCCCTGTGGGGGAGAGGGACCGGGGAGCTGTTTTTT.

J is TRBJ1-2 and V is TRBV30, with D hard to call. The CDR3 is 15 amino acids. The germline V and J ends were trimmed by 0 bases and 1 base, with 12 bases remaining between them. The germline V gene encodes CDR1 GTSNPN and CDR2 SVGIG (reference sequence). The CDR3 sequence: CAWSVERWFNYGYTF. For the CDR3, the DNA is TGTGCCTGGAGTGTAGAAAGGTGGTTTAACTATGGCTACACCTTC.

This clonotype showed up just once. The chain recombines TRBV5-1 with TRBJ2-5; no reliable D call. CDR3 length: 12 amino acids. Trimming left V 4 bases short and J 5 bases short, with 9 bases between. The germline V gene has CDR1 SGHRS and CDR2 YFSETQ. The CDR3 bases are TGCGCCAGCAGCCCCCCGGCGGAGACCCAGTACTTC. This sequence encodes CASSPPAETQYF. The complete variable domain, with remaining parts taken from reference TRBV5-1 and TRBJ2-5, reads KAGVTQTPRYLIKTRGQQVTLSCSPISGHRSVSWYQQTPGQGLQFLFEYFSETQRNKGNFPGRFSGRQFSNSRSEMNVSTLELGDSALYLCASSPPAETQYFGPGTRLLVL.

The sample holds a few counts of this clonotype. This chain links TRBV6-1 with TRBJ1-5; D may be TRBD1 (5 bases). This CDR3 has 15 amino acids. The germline V gene has CDR1 MNHNS and CDR2 SASEGT. The V gene lost 6 bases and the J gene lost 0 bases, with 12 bases spanning the gap. CDR3: CASRGEGDSNQPQHF. The CDR3 bases are TGTGCCAGCAGGGGGGAAGGGGATAGCAATCAGCCCCAGCATTTT.

The V and J genes are TRBV20-1 and TRBJ1-2; 8 nucleotides agree with TRBD1. Germline loops: CDR1 DFQATT, CDR2 SNEGSKA (reference sequence). The CDR3 covers 16 residues. The V segment lost 0 bases and the J segment 4 bases; nucleotides outside the gene matches: 10. The CDR3: CSARDPNRGTGYGYTF. CDR3 coding DNA: TGCAGTGCTAGAGATCCCAACAGGGGGACGGGCTATGGCTACACCTTC.

This chain joins TRBV6-2 or TRBV6-3 and TRBJ1-5; tentatively, D is TRBD1 (5 bases). The CDR3 has 12 residues. In germline, CDR1 is MNHEY, CDR2 SVGEGT. V was cut by 6 bases and J by 7 bases, with 10 bases left in between. The CDR3 DNA is TGTGCCAGCAGCGGGGGAGGGCAGCCCCAGCATTTT. Protein: CASSGGGQPQHF.

The table lists this clonotype with a few counts. The J gene is TRBJ2-3, the V gene TRBV6-2 or TRBV6-3; 8 bases line up with TRBD2. The CDR3 covers 15 residues. Per germline, CDR1 MNHEY and CDR2 SVGEGT. The trim removed 2 bases at V and 1 base at J, leaving 2 bases unmatched. In DNA, the CDR3 is TGTGCCAGCAGTTACCAACTAGCGGGCACAGATACGCAGTATTTT. The encoded protein is CASSYQLAGTDTQYF.

The chain employs TRBV19 and TRBJ2-7; D is perhaps TRBD2 (7 bases). The V and J ends lost 6 bases and 9 bases respectively, with 15 bases between them. This CDR3 region has 12 residues. In germline, CDR1 is LNHDA, CDR2 SQIVND (reference sequence). The CDR3 protein is CASRRVGGRQYF. CDR3 bases: TGTGCCAGTAGGCGAGTGGGGGGGCGGCAGTACTTC.

The V call is TRBV12-3 or TRBV12-4, the J call TRBJ1-2, with D possibly TRBD1 on 5 matching bases. V was cut by 2 bases and J by 12 bases, with 19 bases left in between. The CDR3 runs to 14 residues. The CDR3 DNA reads TGTGCCAGCAGTTTAAGTGGGCAGGGTTGGGGCAACACCTTC. Residues: CASSLSGQGWGNTF.

The chain carries TRBV7-2 and TRBJ1-5; TRBD1 matches at 9 bases. J lost 3 bases, V lost 2 bases, and 5 bases had no gene match. This CDR3 contains 16 residues. CDR1 is SGHTA and CDR2 is FQGNSA in the germline V gene. This CDR3 reads CASSLNRGPYNQPQHF. Here the CDR3 DNA reads TGTGCCAGCAGCTTAAACAGGGGGCCTTACAATCAGCCCCAGCATTTT.

This chain links TRBV11-2 with TRBJ1-2; D unresolved. Germline CDR1 and CDR2: SGHAT and FQNNGV. This CDR3 region has 19 residues. V shed 7 bases and J shed 0 bases, with 27 bases lying between them. CDR3 sequence reads: CASILYSGNQRYANYGYTF. The CDR3 DNA reads TGTGCCAGCATCCTATATTCGGGAAATCAAAGGTACGCTAACTATGGCTACACCTTC.

The chain combines TRBV19 with TRBJ2-7; either TRBD1 or TRBD2 may supply D (5 bases each). The CDR3 runs to 14 residues. Trimming stripped 4 bases from V and 6 bases from J, with 16 bases between. Germline V gene data show CDR1 as LNHDA and CDR2 as SQIVND (reference sequence). The chain's CDR3 is CASSRWGSVVEQYF. The CDR3 nucleotides read TGTGCCAGTAGTAGGTGGGGGTCCGTGGTCGAGCAGTACTTC.

CDR3 loop: CASKDPMNTEAFF. CDR3 bases: TGTGCCAGTAAAGATCCGATGAACACTGAAGCTTTCTTT. This chain joins TRBV19 and TRBJ1-1; D not resolved. The CDR3 is 13 residues long. Germline CDR1 reads LNHDA; CDR2 reads SQIVND (reference sequence). V dropped 7 bases and J dropped 0 bases, with 9 bases sitting between them.

This chain uses TRBV2 with TRBJ2-6, with D uncertain. Germline V CDR1 and CDR2: SNHLY, FYNNEI. Trimming removed 5 bases from V and 4 bases from J, with 21 bases in between. This CDR3 is 18 amino acids long. CDR3 bases: TGTGCCAGCAGTCCAGTAGTAATGAGTTTGTCAGGGGCCAACGTCCTGACTTTC. The encoded protein is CASSPVVMSLSGANVLTF.

The chain employs TRBV20-1 and TRBJ1-1, with D unresolved. V was trimmed by 3 bases and J by 0 bases, leaving 11 bases between them. This CDR3 has 14 residues. Per germline, CDR1 DFQATT and CDR2 SNEGSKA (reference sequence). The CDR3 nucleotides are TGCAGTGCTAGCAGTGCAGGACTGAACACTGAAGCTTTCTTT. Translated, it gives CSASSAGLNTEAFF.

The V and J genes are TRBV2 and TRBJ2-7; TRBD2 matches 8 bases. V was pared by 6 bases and J by 0 bases, with 7 bases of the junction left unmatched. CDR1 SNHLY and CDR2 FYNNEI come from the germline V gene. This CDR3 is 15 amino acids long. The CDR3 here is CASRGTGGPSYEQYF. As DNA, the CDR3 is TGTGCCAGCAGGGGCACGGGGGGGCCCTCCTACGAGCAGTACTTC.